This TCR beta chain was sequenced during a study of blood T cell repertoires in COVID-19. Study-level information: Specimens from acute and convalescent COVID-19 originated in the United States, Italy and Spain. PBMCs, B-cell-depleted T cells, or T cells provided the cDNA or gDNA that made up the material.

Trimming took 4 bases from V and 7 from J; bases not matched to a gene: 8. CDR3 length: 15 residues. From germline, CDR1 is SGHRS and CDR2 YFSETQ. This clone was counted once. Assay used: immunoSEQ multiplex PCR; TCRdb lists only in-frame clones, some missing. The data contain roughly 13,000 clones, around four fifths of them singletons. The chain joins TRBV5-1 to TRBJ1-6; 7 bases align to TRBD1. Sample: peripheral blood. The TCR comes from a man in his 70s with acute or convalescent COVID-19. The CDR3 spells CASSRGTERNSPLHF. CDR3 nucleotide sequence: TGCGCCAGCAGCAGGGGGACAGAAAGGAATTCACCCCTCCACTTT.